This TCR beta chain was sequenced during a study of blood T cell repertoires in COVID-19 (dated by TCRdb to about 2020). Looking at the study overall: Samples covering the acute and convalescent phases of COVID-19 were provided by collaborators in the United States, Italy and Spain. The dataset comprised deeply sampled blood TCRbeta repertoires from subjects exposed to, actively infected with, or recovered from COVID-19. The samples were drawn from two sources: the first 160 participants of the ongoing ImmuneRACE study, and some 1,300 subjects contributed by 6 global collaborators. The material from the prospective study consisted of cDNA or gDNA derived from T cells, B-cell-depleted T cells, or PBMCs. A de-identified subject ID, COVID-19 status, age in years and sex were almost always included in the sample metadata. Where HLA class I and class II types were available, the types were taken from metadata supplied by the sample provider, not from assay-based typing. The repertoires were released in a freely available public database meant as a resource for research on the immune response to SARS-CoV-2. Results the study describes overall, beyond this receptor: The amount of clinical and demographic metadata varied by source and participant and was provided uncurated.

Whole blood was collected in K2EDTA tubes by collaborating institutions according to the institutions' own protocols. For TCRbeta analysis, collaborator samples were shipped as frozen whole blood, as isolated PBMCs, or as DNA extracted from either sample type. TCRbeta CDR3 regions were amplified from genomic DNA by means of the immunoSEQ Assay, a bias-controlled multiplex PCR. On the authors' methods: Nucleated cell counts per sample were estimated from amplification of reference gene primers within the assay. To quantify the absolute abundance of each unique TCRbeta CDR3 rearrangement, sequence reads were collapsed and filtered. For each sample, productive Simpson clonality was calculated as the square root of Simpson's diversity index across productive rearrangements. Entries here come from immuneACCESS through TCRdb and include only in-frame sequences with V and J called. Some clones fail to appear in such tables; in the studies checked, an unresolved V gene covers under half of the shortfall, and the cause of the remainder is unknown. Clonal size and the V and J genes are those of that table, whereas D and trimming came from the DNA. For this sample the table gives tens of thousands of clones, of which 85% to 90% were detected only once. 4.5% to 5% of the sample is taken by the ten largest.

Only a few counts were recorded for this clone. What this receptor recognizes is not known. No per-base quality is available; no much larger clone lies one base away. The receptor comes from a woman in her 70s with active COVID-19. Material: peripheral blood.

The bases are TGTGCCAGCAGTGAGGCGAGGACAAGCTCTGGAAACACCATATATTTT. Its amino acids are CASSEARTSSGNTIYF. The sequence joins TRBV6-1 to TRBJ1-3; D gene: possibly TRBD1, on 5 matching bases. The junction carries 12 bases between V and J, which are trimmed by 3 bases and 0 bases respectively. The CDR3 goes from the cysteine to the phenylalanine over 16 residues. Kept here is only the CDR3 DNA, which spans 48 bases and is read in frame from base 1. CDR1 and CDR2, looked up from the germline V gene, are MNHNS and SASEGT.